This TCR beta chain is drawn from a study of cytomegalovirus exposure and HLA in healthy donors (dated by TCRdb to about 2017). With regard to the full study: A later analysis indicated that the 90 to 150 validation repertoires were generated on the platform also employed for the 720 or so repertoires of the first cohort. The study was designed to test whether signatures of past pathogen exposure could be identified by cataloging public T cell receptors. In addition to the first cohort of around 670 subjects, a separate validation cohort of 120 different subjects was used. High-throughput TCR immunosequencing, statistical association of individual TCRs with disease status, and machine learning were combined to predict cytomegalovirus infection status. Results the study describes overall, beyond this receptor: A few of the identified cytomegalovirus-associated TCR beta chains were confirmed in vitro to be specific for cytomegalovirus antigens. While some public TCRs were present in many individuals, most TCR sequences turned up only very rarely across donors. All 120 or so repertoires were used to score co-occurrence in the validation cohort in a later analysis, because that analysis had no HLA typing for the cohort. The authors suggested that the approach could potentially be generalized to other disease states and immunological phenotypes. The classifier was reported to diagnose cytomegalovirus status with high specificity and sensitivity in both the original cohort and the validation cohort. The study gave a list of around 170 TCR beta chains associated with cytomegalovirus. Subsequent analysis determined that TCRs grouped into clusters in the first cohort also showed a tendency toward co-occurrence across the 90 to 150 validation repertoires, and approximately 93% of cluster scores exceeded 0.

Library preparation was by the immunoSEQ multiplex PCR assay. The original methods were these. A statistical classification framework was built for diagnosing cytomegalovirus status from the catalog of TCR beta chain sequences. TCRdb took this table from immuneACCESS and kept in-frame rearrangements with V and J called. Such tables lack part of the clones; where checked against another copy, unresolved V genes explain under half of the gap, and the rest is unexplained. V, J and clone size derive from that table, while D and trimming were established from the DNA sequence. In this sample the table shows a few hundred thousand clones, almost 90% of which occur a single time. The ten top clones hold roughly 0.38% of the sample. As for this clone: What this receptor recognizes is not known. One base away there is no much larger clone; base qualities are not given.

Sequences SGHDN (CDR1) and FVKESK (CDR2) are obtained from the germline V gene. V and J lose 4 bases and 0 bases, and a span of 16 bases separates them. CDR3 length: 17 amino acids, cysteine to phenylalanine. Only the CDR3 portion is preserved as DNA: 51 bases, with reading frame beginning at the first base. Separate from the approximately 670-subject first cohort, the validation cohort of 120 subjects was the group to which the donors belonged. The receptor's source is a woman under 30 in good health and CMV-seronegative. Recombination linked TRBV14 to TRBJ2-1; matching of 6 bases hints at TRBD1 as the D gene. The sequencing sample was made of PBMCs. At the DNA level, the sequence is TGTGCCAGCAGCCGGCCTTTTGGGGGCCTCTCCTACAATGAGCAGTTCTTC. This sequence encodes CASSRPFGGLSYNEQFF.